This is a list of T cell receptor beta chains from one sample in a study of cytomegalovirus exposure and HLA in healthy donors. Assay used: immunoSEQ multiplex PCR; TCRdb lists only in-frame clones, some missing. The table lists about 160,000 clones, more than 65% of them singletons. Material for sequencing was PBMCs. Every receptor here comes from a man younger than 35 in good health and CMV-seropositive. Both conserved end residues are part of each CDR3. Each record gives: clone size, J gene, D gene, V gene, CDR3 protein, CDR3 DNA. A D gene is named only where the DNA matches it firmly. Size is omitted from some rows. Given values are once, few, many or a class for expanded clones.

>-|TRBJ2-7|-|TRBV27
CASSLRQGFLYEQYF
TGTGCCAGCAGTTTAAGGCAGGGGTTTCTCTACGAGCAGTACTTC
>few|TRBJ1-4|-|TRBV4-1
CASSGGTSFVVF
TGCGCCAGCAGCGGCGGGACCTCCTTCGTAGTTTTT
>once|TRBJ2-5|-|TRBV7-2
CASSDRETQYF
TGTGCCAGCAGCGACAGAGAGACCCAGTACTTC
>-|TRBJ2-7|-|TRBV11-2
CASSSLFRYEQYF
TGTGCCAGCAGCTCCCTTTTCCGGTACGAGCAGTACTTC
>-|TRBJ1-1|TRBD1|TRBV10-3
CAISKLGGAGIGITEAFF
TGTGCCATCAGCAAATTAGGGGGCGCGGGTATTGGTATAACTGAAGCTTTCTTT
>-|TRBJ2-7|-|TRBV7-9
CASSIDSHSSYEQYF
TGTGCCAGCAGCATAGACAGCCATAGCTCCTACGAGCAGTACTTC
>-|TRBJ2-7|-|TRBV7-2
CASSFTPTYEQYF
TGTGCCAGCAGTTTCACTCCCACCTACGAGCAGTACTTC
>few|TRBJ2-7|-|TRBV4-3
CASSQSTGLSYEQYF
TGCGCCAGCAGCCAGTCGACGGGACTCTCCTACGAGCAGTACTTC
>-|TRBJ2-3|TRBD2|TRBV4-1
CASSQDSGRGDTQYF
TGCGCCAGCAGCCAAGATAGCGGGAGGGGAGATACGCAGTATTTT
>few|TRBJ2-7|-|TRBV7-2
CASSLTSFREQYF
TGTGCCAGCAGCTTAACTAGCTTTCGCGAGCAGTACTTC
>-|TRBJ2-3|-|TRBV5-1
CASSLLLGATDTQYF
TGCGCCAGCAGCTTGCTTTTAGGGGCCACAGATACGCAGTATTTT
>-|TRBJ1-2|-|TRBV7-2
CASSLDLVSGAPYGYTF
TGTGCCAGCAGCTTAGACTTGGTTTCTGGGGCGCCTTATGGCTACACCTTC
>few|TRBJ2-2|-|TRBV5-1
CASSLDRADTGELFF
TGCGCCAGCAGCTTGGACAGGGCAGACACCGGGGAGCTGTTTTTT
>-|TRBJ2-1|-|TRBV28
CASSFAGDDEQFF
TGTGCCAGCAGTTTCGCAGGGGACGATGAGCAGTTCTTC
>once|TRBJ1-2|-|TRBV7-9
CASSLGTENYGYTF
TGTGCCAGCAGCTTAGGGACAGAGAACTATGGCTACACCTTC
>-|TRBJ2-5|-|TRBV28
CAIKGGGSQETQYF
TGTGCCATCAAAGGGGGTGGGTCCCAAGAGACCCAGTACTTC
>-|TRBJ1-1|TRBD1|TRBV7-9
CASSLDPGQGAEAFF
TGTGCCAGCAGCTTAGACCCGGGACAGGGCGCTGAAGCTTTCTTT
>-|TRBJ2-7|-|TRBV5-4
CASSLRVGEQYF
TGTGCCAGCAGCCTCCGGGTCGGCGAGCAGTACTTC
>-|TRBJ2-7|TRBD1|TRBV4-3
CASSQAGGQPEQYF
TGCGCCAGCAGCCAAGCAGGGGGTCAACCCGAGCAGTACTTC
>-|TRBJ2-2|-|TRBV9
CASSVGSGELFF
TGTGCCAGCAGCGTAGGGAGCGGGGAGCTGTTTTTT
>once|TRBJ1-2|-|TRBV5-1
CASLPHPNYYGYTF
TGCGCCAGCTTACCGCATCCCAACTACTATGGCTACACCTTC
>-|TRBJ2-7|TRBD2|TRBV5-4
CASSNPQGGTYEQYF
TGTGCCAGCAGCAATCCCCAGGGAGGGACCTACGAGCAGTACTTC
>-|TRBJ2-3|TRBD2|TRBV7-9
CASSWGLGSSTDTQYF
TGTGCCAGCAGCTGGGGACTAGGGTCTAGCACAGATACGCAGTATTTT
>-|TRBJ2-4|-|TRBV27
CASSLLRQDQNIQYF
TGTGCCAGCAGTTTATTGCGACAGGACCAAAACATTCAGTACTTC
>-|TRBJ2-7|-|TRBV28
CASSSHGGSGYEQYF
TGTGCCAGCAGTTCCCATGGGGGGTCAGGTTACGAGCAGTACTTC
>-|TRBJ2-3|TRBD2|TRBV5-6
CASSFGSVAGGWDTQYF
TGTGCCAGCAGCTTTGGCTCGGTAGCGGGAGGTTGGGATACGCAGTATTTT
>few|TRBJ1-2|TRBD1|TRBV19
CASSIRQGGYTF
TGTGCCAGTAGTATAAGACAGGGCGGCTACACCTTC
>-|TRBJ1-1|TRBD1|TRBV7-2
CASSPRDRREAFF
TGTGCCAGCAGCCCCCGGGACAGGAGGGAAGCTTTCTTT
>once|TRBJ2-5|TRBD1|TRBV14
CASSRRGQQETQYF
TGTGCCAGCAGCCGCAGGGGGCAACAAGAGACCCAGTACTTC
>-|TRBJ1-1|-|TRBV23-1
CASSQFTAAENYTEAFF
TGCGCCAGCAGTCAATTCACAGCAGCCGAAAATTACACTGAAGCTTTCTTT
>-|TRBJ2-7|TRBD2|TRBV19
CASSIGLAGVYEQYF
TGTGCCAGTAGTATAGGACTAGCGGGGGTCTACGAGCAGTACTTC
>-|TRBJ1-1|-|TRBV5-1
CASSPLQTGTEAFF
TGCGCCAGCAGCCCCCTCCAGACAGGAACTGAAGCTTTCTTT